Presented here are 26 T cell receptor beta chains from one specimen sequenced in a study of CD8+ T cells in alopecia areata. The sequencing template was cDNA reverse transcribed from extracted RNA. The assay was immunoSEQ multiplex PCR, and TCRdb's table has in-frame clones only and misses some. This repertoire shows 150,000 to 200,000 clones, roughly 60% found once; its top ten account for 1.7%. The sequencing here drew on CD4+ T cells sorted from blood, taken at week 0. The receptor source for this set is a human donor with alopecia areata.

This clone came up a few times. This chain joins TRBV14 and TRBJ2-3; weak D call: TRBD2 (6 bases). This CDR3 contains 14 residues. Germline CDR1 reads SGHDN; CDR2 reads FVKESK. Trimming removed 2 bases from V and 4 bases from J, with 10 bases in between. DNA of the CDR3: TGTGCCAGCAGCCAATCCAGGGAGGCAGATACGCAGTATTTT. It translates to CASSQSREADTQYF.

This chain connects TRBV29-1 to TRBJ2-7; a possible D gene is TRBD1 (6 bases). The CDR3 is 11 residues long. Trimming pared 5 bases from V and 2 bases from J, leaving 7 bases between. CDR1 SQVTM and CDR2 ANQGSEA come from the germline V gene. The CDR3 DNA reads as TGCAGCGTTAAGGGGGCCTACGAGCAGTACTTC. Translation gives CSVKGAYEQYF.

This clone was counted only a few times. This chain links TRBV18 with TRBJ2-5, with D uncertain. CDR3 length: 12 amino acids. Germline CDR1 is KGHSH and CDR2 is LQKENI. Trimming stripped 6 bases from V and 5 bases from J, with 10 bases between. The CDR3: CASSPDGETQYF. CDR3 DNA: TGTGCCAGCTCTCCCGACGGGGAGACCCAGTACTTC.

This chain links TRBV2 with TRBJ2-4; TRBD2 is a possible D gene (5 bases). V was clipped by 7 bases and J by 0 bases, with 13 bases between them. The CDR3 covers 15 residues. Germline CDR1 and CDR2: SNHLY and FYNNEI. In DNA form, the CDR3 reads TGTGCCAGCAACGGTGATAGCGCAGCCAAAAACATTCAGTACTTC. It encodes CASNGDSAAKNIQYF.

The chain is built from TRBV29-1 and TRBJ2-3; TRBD2 matches 8 bases. Trimming cost V 8 bases and J 2 bases; bases outside gene matches: 12. CDR1 is SQVTM, CDR2 ANQGSEA, per germline. This CDR3 region has 15 residues. CDR3 nucleotides: TGCAGCATGCGGACTAGCTCGTCTTACACAGATACGCAGTATTTT. Residues: CSMRTSSSYTDTQYF.

This chain links TRBV6-1 with TRBJ1-4; tentative D call: TRBD1 (5 bases). CDR1 and CDR2 (germline): MNHNS, SASEGT. Trimming removed 4 bases from V and 7 bases from J, with 13 bases in between. CDR3 length: 14 residues. The CDR3 here is CASSGTPPSEKLFF. CDR3 sequence (DNA): TGTGCCAGCAGTGGGACACCGCCAAGTGAAAAACTGTTTTTT.

The genes are TRBV20-1 and TRBJ2-4, with 8 bases that match TRBD2. V gave up 3 bases and J gave up 12 bases; unmatched junction bases: 4. The CDR3 loop spans 11 amino acids. Looked up from germline, CDR1 is DFQATT and CDR2 is SNEGSKA (reference sequence). The CDR3 region has the DNA TGCAGTGCTAGCGGGGGGGCCGGTCAGTACTTC. This gives the protein CSASGGAGQYF.

The chain employs TRBV5-1 and TRBJ2-7; TRBD2 might be the D (6 bases). V lost 3 bases and J 0 bases, leaving 10 bases between the germline ends. The CDR3 is made up of 14 amino acids. The germline gives CDR1 SGHRS, CDR2 YFSETQ. CDR3 amino acids: CASSWGTASYEQYF. The CDR3 DNA reads TGCGCCAGCAGCTGGGGGACTGCCTCCTACGAGCAGTACTTC.

The chain couples TRBV11-2 to TRBJ2-5; TRBD2 matches at 7 bases. Losses at the gene ends were 0 bases for V and 1 base for J; bases not matched to a gene: 14. Germline V gene lookup returns CDR1 SGHAT and CDR2 FQNNGV. CDR3 size: 19 residues. The CDR3 here is CASSLDLSLASSGQETQYF. CDR3 DNA sequence: TGTGCCAGCAGCTTAGATCTATCACTAGCGAGCTCGGGCCAAGAGACCCAGTACTTC.

This clone was counted between two and nine times. The chain employs TRBV2 and TRBJ1-5; no definite D call. Trimming took off 1 base at V and 6 bases at J, with 4 bases between the two ends. Per the germline V gene, CDR1 is SNHLY and CDR2 is FYNNEI. The CDR3 has 12 residues. The CDR3 loop reads CASSEDGQPQHF. The CDR3 DNA sequence: TGTGCCAGCAGTGAAGACGGTCAGCCCCAGCATTTT.

This clone was recorded only once. The V and J genes are TRBV27 and TRBJ2-3, with 9 bases lining up with TRBD2. The CDR3 contains 16 residues. The ends lost 3 bases at V and 6 bases at J; junction bases unmatched: 10. CDR1 is MNHEY, CDR2 SMNVEV, per germline (reference sequence). The CDR3 nucleotides are TGTGCCAGCAGTTTTCGGTCCGGGACTAGCATTGATACGCAGTATTTT. Translated: CASSFRSGTSIDTQYF.

The V call is TRBV27, the J call TRBJ2-7, with D perhaps TRBD2 (6 bases). The CDR3 is made up of 13 amino acids. Trimming took off 0 bases at V and 3 bases at J, with 6 bases between the two ends. The germline CDR1 and CDR2 sequences are MNHEY and SMNVEV (reference sequence). CDR3 protein: CASSLSGSYEQYF. CDR3 in DNA: TGTGCCAGCAGTTTATCCGGGAGCTACGAGCAGTACTTC.

The chain recombines TRBV30 with TRBJ1-5; D unresolved. Germline-derived CDR1 and CDR2 are GTSNPN and SVGIG (reference sequence). Trimming pared 2 bases from V and 0 bases from J, leaving 14 bases between. There are 16 residues in the CDR3. As DNA, the CDR3 is TGTGCCTGGAGTCGGGGTTTTGGGGTTAGCAATCAGCCCCAGCATTTT. Its protein product is CAWSRGFGVSNQPQHF.

The J gene is TRBJ1-6, the V gene TRBV5-6; D is unclear. Germline CDR1 is SGHDT and CDR2 is YYEEEE. The CDR3 loop spans 13 amino acids. V lost 0 bases and J 10 bases, leaving 8 bases between the germline ends. CDR3 loop: CASSLGRVSPLHF. DNA for the CDR3: TGTGCCAGCAGCTTGGGAAGGGTATCACCCCTCCACTTT.

J is TRBJ1-2 and V is TRBV4-3, with D maybe TRBD1 (5 bases). Germline V CDR1 and CDR2: LGHNA, YSLEER. The CDR3 is made up of 14 amino acids. Deletions cut 0 bases from V and 6 bases from J, with 11 bases between. The CDR3 nucleotides read TGCGCCAGCAGCCAAGATCGGGGCGTGGATGGCTACACCTTC. Protein sequence: CASSQDRGVDGYTF.

The chain couples TRBV11-3 to TRBJ2-3; D is perhaps TRBD2 (6 bases). Germline V gene sequence: CDR1 SGHNT, CDR2 YENEEA. CDR3 length: 16 amino acids. Trimming took 8 bases from V and 1 from J, leaving 19 bases between them. The CDR3 nucleotides are TGTGCCAGCTCCCGAGAGATCGGGGGTGGCACAGATACGCAGTATTTT. Protein: CASSREIGGGTDTQYF.

The sample holds one count of this clone. The rearrangement links TRBV29-1 to TRBJ2-4; the D gene is possibly TRBD1 (6 bases). Germline V CDR1 and CDR2: SQVTM, ANQGSEA. V dropped 6 bases and J dropped 3 bases, with 12 bases sitting between them. The CDR3 is 13 residues long. The CDR3 region is CSVLQGGKNIQYF. CDR3 in DNA: TGCAGCGTACTACAGGGCGGCAAAAACATTCAGTACTTC.

The chain links TRBV30 to TRBJ2-3; D might be TRBD2 (5 bases). CDR3 length equals 11 residues. V lost 5 bases to trimming and J lost 6 bases, with 9 bases between them. Germline V CDR1 and CDR2: GTSNPN, SVGIG (reference sequence). The CDR3 DNA is TGTGCCTGGGGGCGGGTTGATACGCAGTATTTT. Protein: CAWGRVDTQYF.

This clone has a single count. The V and J genes are TRBV5-1 and TRBJ2-7; D remains unclear. Germline-derived CDR1 and CDR2 are SGHRS and YFSETQ. This CDR3 contains 13 residues. V lost 0 bases and J 3 bases, leaving 7 bases between the germline ends. The DNA of the CDR3 is TGCGCCAGCAGCTTGGCAGAGAACTACGAGCAGTACTTC. Translation: CASSLAENYEQYF. Based on the CDR3 plus reference TRBV5-1 and TRBJ2-7, the full variable domain is KAGVTQTPRYLIKTRGQQVTLSCSPISGHRSVSWYQQTPGQGLQFLFEYFSETQRNKGNFPGRFSGRQFSNSRSEMNVSTLELGDSALYLCASSLAENYEQYFGPGTRLTVT.

This clone appeared a few times. This chain connects TRBV7-3 to TRBJ1-2; D remains ambiguous. CDR3 length equals 13 residues. In germline, CDR1 is SGHTA, CDR2 FQGTGA. Deletions cut 4 bases from V and 8 bases from J, with 14 bases between. The CDR3 bases are TGTGCCAGCAGCTCGACGGCGAGTGGCGGCTACACCTTC. This translates into CASSSTASGGYTF.

J is TRBJ2-3 and V is TRBV7-3; 7 bases agree with TRBD1. J gave up 2 bases and V 5 bases, and 7 bases lay outside the gene matches. Germline V gives CDR1 SGHTA, CDR2 FQGTGA. This CDR3 is built from 15 residues. CDR3 amino acids: CASSPQGSFTDTQYF. The CDR3 bases are TGTGCCAGCAGCCCACAGGGGTCATTCACAGATACGCAGTATTTT.

The rearrangement links TRBV2 to TRBJ1-5; no firm D call. The V end was cut by 7 bases, the J end by 7 bases, with 20 bases between. In germline, CDR1 is SNHLY, CDR2 FYNNEI. The CDR3 consists of 15 residues. Here the CDR3 reads CASKTEGFGEQPQHF. The CDR3 coding sequence is TGTGCCAGCAAGACGGAAGGGTTTGGGGAGCAGCCCCAGCATTTT.

The chain uses TRBV9 and TRBJ2-7; D is perhaps TRBD1 (6 bases). The CDR3 is 14 residues long. Germline CDR1 and CDR2: SGDLS and YYNGEE. The germline V and J ends were trimmed by 0 bases and 4 bases, with 11 bases remaining between them. The DNA of the CDR3 is TGTGCCAGCAGCGTAGCGGACAGAGGATACGAGCAGTACTTC. It translates to CASSVADRGYEQYF.

This clone was observed a few times. The chain is built from TRBV19 and TRBJ2-1, with TRBD2 matching 14 bases. CDR3 size: 17 residues. The trim removed 5 bases at V and 8 bases at J, leaving 11 bases unmatched. CDR1 and CDR2 from the germline V gene are LNHDA and SQIVND (reference sequence). This CDR3 reads CASSRLTSGGASYEQFF. In DNA, the CDR3 is TGTGCCAGTAGTCGATTGACTAGCGGGGGGGCCTCATATGAGCAGTTCTTC.

The rearrangement uses TRBV30 and TRBJ1-1; 9 bases agree with TRBD1. There are 12 residues in the CDR3. Trimming took 5 bases from V and 8 from J; bases not matched to a gene: 6. CDR1 is GTSNPN, CDR2 SVGIG, per germline (reference sequence). The CDR3 DNA reads TGTGCCTGGTACAGGGGGCTAATGGAAGCTTTCTTT. It yields the protein CAWYRGLMEAFF.

This chain joins TRBV6-1 and TRBJ1-6, with 7 bases matching TRBD1. The CDR3 consists of 14 residues. Germline CDR1 and CDR2: MNHNS and SASEGT. V trimming: 3 bases; J trimming: 6 bases; junction bases outside the gene matches: 2. The DNA of the CDR3 is TGTGCCAGCAGTGACCGACAGGGTAATTCACCCCTCCACTTT. Translating gives CASSDRQGNSPLHF.